Listed below are T cell receptor beta chains from one sample, sequenced in a study of blood T cell repertoires in COVID-19. Only in-frame clones appear in the TCRdb table, and some are missing; sequencing was by immunoSEQ multiplex PCR. The sample records a few hundred thousand clones, roughly nine tenths being singletons. The sequenced sample consisted of PBMCs or T cells enriched from blood (not recorded which). Every receptor here comes from a man aged 25 to 40 who had recovered from COVID-19. The CDR3 runs from the conserved cysteine through the conserved F or W. Fields, in order: V gene, clone size, D gene, J gene, CDR3 protein, CDR3 DNA. The D gene is left open where the match is weak. Expanded clones are given a class, and other clones once, few, many or no size at all.

V: TRBV7-9
size: NA
D: NA
J: TRBJ1-2
CDR3: CASSPPGVSGYTF
DNA: TGTGCCAGCAGCCCACCGGGGGTCAGTGGCTACACCTTC

V: TRBV7-2
size: NA
D: TRBD1
J: TRBJ1-6
CDR3: CASSLGQGAIPRSPLHF
DNA: TGTGCCAGCAGCTTAGGACAGGGGGCTATTCCACGGTCACCCCTCCACTTT

V: TRBV11-1
size: NA
D: NA
J: TRBJ2-7
CDR3: CASSFLGSSYEQYF
DNA: TGTGCCAGCAGCTTTCTGGGCAGTTCCTACGAGCAGTACTTC

V: TRBV29-1
size: NA
D: NA
J: TRBJ1-1
CDR3: CSVVSPQEAFF
DNA: TGCAGCGTCGTTAGCCCCCAGGAAGCTTTCTTT

V: TRBV18
size: NA
D: NA
J: TRBJ1-2
CDR3: CASSPMSREGGYTF
DNA: TGTGCCAGCTCACCAATGTCCAGGGAAGGCGGCTACACCTTC

V: TRBV18
size: NA
D: TRBD1
J: TRBJ2-1
CDR3: CASSPQGQVNNEQFF
DNA: TGTGCCAGCTCACCACAGGGACAGGTAAACAATGAGCAGTTCTTC

V: TRBV5-4
size: NA
D: TRBD1
J: TRBJ1-2
CDR3: CASSLGGQGVWGYTF
DNA: TGTGCCAGCAGCTTGGGAGGGCAGGGGGTTTGGGGCTACACCTTC

V: TRBV9
size: NA
D: NA
J: TRBJ2-1
CDR3: CASSVGLESSYNEQFF
DNA: TGTGCCAGCAGCGTAGGACTGGAGAGCTCCTACAATGAGCAGTTCTTC

V: TRBV6-5
size: once
D: NA
J: TRBJ2-5
CDR3: CASTELRSSQETQYF
DNA: TGTGCCAGCACCGAACTAAGATCCTCCCAAGAGACCCAGTACTTC

V: TRBV2
size: few
D: NA
J: TRBJ1-6
CDR3: CASSDRVLYNSPLHF
DNA: TGTGCCAGCAGTGACAGGGTCCTCTATAATTCACCCCTCCACTTT

V: TRBV5-6
size: NA
D: NA
J: TRBJ1-3
CDR3: CASSQKGPGNTIYF
DNA: TGTGCCAGCAGCCAGAAGGGGCCTGGAAACACCATATATTTT

V: TRBV29-1
size: NA
D: TRBD1
J: TRBJ2-1
CDR3: CSADPGQGPNEQFF
DNA: TGCAGCGCGGACCCGGGACAGGGCCCCAATGAGCAGTTCTTC

V: TRBV4-1
size: NA
D: TRBD1
J: TRBJ1-2
CDR3: CASSQVGQAYGYTF
DNA: TGCGCCAGCAGCCAAGTGGGACAGGCCTATGGCTACACCTTC

V: TRBV12-3/TRBV12-4
size: NA
D: NA
J: TRBJ2-1
CDR3: CASSLRLAVRQFF
DNA: TGTGCCAGCAGTTTACGGCTAGCAGTGCGGCAGTTCTTC

V: TRBV21-1
size: NA
D: NA
J: TRBJ2-7
CDR3: CASSKGERGQYF
DNA: TGTGCCAGCAGCAAAGGGGAGCGTGGGCAGTACTTC

V: TRBV11-2
size: NA
D: NA
J: TRBJ1-1
CDR3: CASSPHTEAFF
DNA: TGTGCCAGCAGCCCCCATACTGAAGCTTTCTTT

V: TRBV19
size: NA
D: TRBD2
J: TRBJ2-7
CDR3: CASSVASGLAYLNEQYF
DNA: TGTGCCAGTAGTGTTGCCTCGGGACTAGCCTACCTTAACGAGCAGTACTTC

V: TRBV6-5
size: once
D: NA
J: TRBJ1-4
CDR3: CASSYTGSSEKLFF
DNA: TGTGCCAGCAGCTACACAGGGTCTTCGGAAAAACTGTTTTTT

V: TRBV28
size: NA
D: TRBD1
J: TRBJ1-2
CDR3: CASSNKGQGAGGYTF
DNA: TGTGCCAGCAGCAACAAGGGACAGGGGGCGGGAGGCTACACCTTC

V: TRBV28
size: NA
D: NA
J: TRBJ1-5
CDR3: CASGGGGQVNQPQHF
DNA: TGTGCCAGCGGAGGGGGGGGGCAGGTCAATCAGCCCCAGCATTTT

V: TRBV30
size: NA
D: NA
J: TRBJ1-2
CDR3: CAWKRSWVSYTF
DNA: TGTGCCTGGAAAAGGAGCTGGGTTAGCTACACCTTC

V: TRBV27
size: NA
D: TRBD2
J: TRBJ2-2
CDR3: CASTRRLAGSTGELFF
DNA: TGTGCCAGCACGAGAAGACTAGCGGGAAGCACCGGGGAGCTGTTTTTT

V: TRBV7-8
size: NA
D: TRBD1
J: TRBJ2-3
CDR3: CASSPTGTEVSDTQYF
DNA: TGTGCCAGCAGCCCAACCGGGACAGAAGTTTCAGATACGCAGTATTTT

V: TRBV11-1
size: NA
D: NA
J: TRBJ1-4
CDR3: CASSFREVGEKLFF
DNA: TGTGCCAGCAGCTTCCGGGAAGTAGGCGAAAAACTGTTTTTT

V: TRBV4-1
size: once
D: NA
J: TRBJ1-6
CDR3: CASSHLTGENSPLHF
DNA: TGCGCCAGCAGCCACTTGACAGGAGAAAATTCACCCCTCCACTTT

V: TRBV4-1
size: NA
D: TRBD1
J: TRBJ1-6
CDR3: CASSLRQGQNSPLHF
DNA: TGCGCCAGCAGTCTTAGACAGGGACAAAATTCACCCCTCCACTTT

V: TRBV5-1
size: NA
D: NA
J: TRBJ2-1
CDR3: CASSPPAGHPYNEQFF
DNA: TGCGCCAGCAGCCCTCCGGCAGGGCACCCCTACAATGAGCAGTTCTTC

V: TRBV18
size: NA
D: NA
J: TRBJ2-3
CDR3: CASSPLAASTDTQYF
DNA: TGTGCCAGCTCACCGCTGGCGGCTAGCACAGATACGCAGTATTTT

V: TRBV5-1
size: NA
D: TRBD1
J: TRBJ1-4
CDR3: CASSRDRGPEKLFF
DNA: TGCGCCAGCAGCAGGGACAGGGGGCCCGAAAAACTGTTTTTT

V: TRBV6-5
size: NA
D: TRBD1
J: TRBJ1-2
CDR3: CASSYWTGEGNYGYTF
DNA: TGTGCCAGCAGTTACTGGACAGGGGAGGGAAACTATGGCTACACCTTC

V: TRBV2
size: NA
D: NA
J: TRBJ1-6
CDR3: CASKGQPFSPLHF
DNA: TGTGCCAGCAAAGGACAGCCGTTTTCACCCCTCCACTTT

V: TRBV5-6
size: NA
D: TRBD1
J: TRBJ1-6
CDR3: CASSSPGQPLNSPLHF
DNA: TGTGCCAGCAGTTCACCGGGACAGCCCCTTAATTCACCCCTCCACTTT

V: TRBV6-5
size: NA
D: NA
J: TRBJ1-6
CDR3: CASGAGAASSAPLHF
DNA: TGTGCCAGCGGGGCTGGGGCAGCTAGTTCTGCGCCCCTCCACTTT

V: TRBV27
size: NA
D: NA
J: TRBJ1-4
CDR3: CASSNYEKLFF
DNA: TGTGCCAGCAGCAACTATGAAAAACTGTTTTTT

V: TRBV5-7
size: once
D: NA
J: TRBJ2-7
CDR3: CARSLGGYF
DNA: TGTGCCAGGAGCCTCGGCGGGTACTTC

V: TRBV7-6
size: NA
D: TRBD2
J: TRBJ2-1
CDR3: CASSLDSPGLAGPYNEQFF
DNA: TGTGCCAGCAGCTTAGACAGCCCGGGACTAGCGGGGCCATACAATGAGCAGTTCTTC

V: TRBV7-9
size: many
D: NA
J: TRBJ2-5
CDR3: CASSPQETQYF
DNA: TGTGCCAGCAGCCCTCAGGAGACCCAGTACTTC

V: TRBV5-4
size: NA
D: TRBD1
J: TRBJ1-2
CDR3: CASSSQGAKWGYTF
DNA: TGTGCCAGCAGCTCCCAGGGGGCAAAGTGGGGCTACACCTTC

V: TRBV9
size: NA
D: NA
J: TRBJ2-2
CDR3: CASSTRQFNNGELFF
DNA: TGTGCCAGCAGCACACGACAGTTCAACAACGGGGAGCTGTTTTTT

V: TRBV5-1
size: NA
D: TRBD2
J: TRBJ2-2
CDR3: CASSLQFLAGGPGELFF
DNA: TGCGCCAGCAGCTTGCAATTTCTAGCGGGAGGTCCTGGGGAGCTGTTTTTT

V: TRBV18
size: NA
D: NA
J: TRBJ1-5
CDR3: CASSPEEGSNQPQHF
DNA: TGTGCCAGCTCACCTGAGGAGGGCAGCAATCAGCCCCAGCATTTT

V: TRBV6-5
size: NA
D: NA
J: TRBJ2-7
CDR3: CASSYSGDYEQYF
DNA: TGTGCCAGCAGTTACTCAGGGGATTACGAGCAGTACTTC

V: TRBV5-5
size: NA
D: NA
J: TRBJ1-4
CDR3: CASSLGDGNEKLFF
DNA: TGTGCCAGCAGCTTAGGGGATGGGAATGAAAAACTGTTTTTT

V: TRBV30
size: NA
D: TRBD1
J: TRBJ1-5
CDR3: CAWSETGGPQHF
DNA: TGTGCCTGGAGTGAGACAGGGGGGCCCCAGCATTTT

V: TRBV7-3
size: NA
D: TRBD1
J: TRBJ1-2
CDR3: CASSLSGQGDGYTF
DNA: TGTGCCAGCAGCTTATCGGGACAGGGTGATGGCTACACCTTC

V: TRBV24-1
size: NA
D: TRBD1
J: TRBJ1-4
CDR3: CATSPPSQGAHEKLFF
DNA: TGTGCCACCTCTCCCCCGAGCCAGGGGGCGCATGAAAAACTGTTTTTT

V: TRBV29-1
size: NA
D: NA
J: TRBJ2-7
CDR3: CSVGTGSSYEQYF
DNA: TGCAGCGTTGGGACTGGCAGCTCCTACGAGCAGTACTTC

V: TRBV18
size: NA
D: TRBD1
J: TRBJ1-6
CDR3: CASSPARDRNSPLHF
DNA: TGTGCCAGCTCACCAGCCCGGGACAGGAATTCACCCCTCCACTTT

V: TRBV28
size: NA
D: TRBD1
J: TRBJ1-2
CDR3: CASSLRGQGVNGYTF
DNA: TGTGCCAGCAGTTTAAGGGGACAGGGTGTAAATGGCTACACCTTC

V: TRBV5-4
size: NA
D: TRBD2
J: TRBJ2-7
CDR3: CASSPGLAGGEQYF
DNA: TGTGCCAGCAGCCCAGGACTAGCGGGAGGGGAGCAGTACTTC

V: TRBV11-3
size: NA
D: TRBD2
J: TRBJ2-5
CDR3: CASSSGGARGFETQYF
DNA: TGTGCCAGCAGCTCCGGGGGGGCCAGGGGTTTCGAGACCCAGTACTTC

V: TRBV3-1/TRBV3-2
size: NA
D: NA
J: TRBJ1-1
CDR3: CASSRGGMNTEAFF
DNA: TGTGCCAGCAGCCGTGGGGGGATGAACACTGAAGCTTTCTTT